The 29 T cell receptor beta chains presented below share a single source sample, sequenced in a study of T cell responses to AZD1222 COVID-19 vaccine. Generated by immunoSEQ multiplex PCR, the TCRdb table keeps only in-frame clones and is missing some. The sample has about 60,000 clones, approximately 84% seen once. Sequencing used peripheral blood, obtained on day 0 of AZD1222 vaccination. All receptors come from an adult in good health.

This chain joins TRBV29-1 and TRBJ1-1; TRBD1 matches at 10 bases. CDR1 and CDR2 (germline): SQVTM, ANQGSEA. V shed 6 bases, J shed 4 bases, and the junction held 8 bases outside the gene matches. The CDR3 totals 14 residues. For the CDR3, the DNA is TGCAGCGTCCACCGGGACAGGGGTGGCACTGAAGCTTTCTTT. Its protein is CSVHRDRGGTEAFF.

The V gene is TRBV28, the J gene TRBJ1-6; D gene uncertain. CDR1 is MDHEN and CDR2 is SYDVKM in the germline V gene. The ends were cut back, 4 bases at V and 7 bases at J, with 2 bases in the middle. The CDR3 runs 11 residues. The DNA of the CDR3 is TGTGCCAGCAGTTCAAATTCACCCCTCCACTTT. Translated, it gives CASSSNSPLHF.

The chain links TRBV6-5 to TRBJ1-5; no clear D. V lost 6 bases to trimming and J lost 4 bases, with 7 bases between them. The CDR3 is made up of 12 amino acids. The germline CDR1 and CDR2 sequences are MNHEY and SVGAGI. CDR3 sequence: CASRVINQPQHF. The CDR3 nucleotides are TGTGCCAGCAGGGTGATAAATCAGCCCCAGCATTTT.

The gene calls are TRBV11-3 and TRBJ2-5, with D perhaps TRBD2 (6 bases). Germline V gives CDR1 SGHNT, CDR2 YENEEA. The CDR3 consists of 14 residues. V lost 1 base to trimming and J lost 0 bases, with 6 bases between them. The CDR3 nucleotides read TGTGCCAGCAGCTTAGGCGGGAACCAAGAGACCCAGTACTTC. This gives the protein CASSLGGNQETQYF.

This clone occurred once. This chain uses TRBV19 with TRBJ2-2; TRBD2 agrees at 13 bases. J gave up 4 bases and V 4 bases, and 6 bases lay outside the gene matches. CDR1 is LNHDA and CDR2 is SQIVND in the germline V gene (reference sequence). The CDR3 covers 17 residues. This CDR3 reads CASSTALAGGGTGELFF. Here the CDR3 DNA reads TGTGCCAGTAGTACAGCACTAGCGGGAGGGGGCACCGGGGAGCTGTTTTTT.

In DNA, the CDR3 is TGTGCCAGCAGCTTGCCTAGCTCTTCCTACAATGAGCAGTTCTTC. It codes for CASSLPSSSYNEQFF. The rearrangement uses TRBV11-2 and TRBJ2-1; maybe TRBD2 (5 bases). Germline V gene sequence: CDR1 SGHAT, CDR2 FQNNGV. V lost 3 bases to trimming and J lost 1 base, with 10 bases between them. This CDR3 region has 15 residues.

The chain carries TRBV3-1 (or the pseudogene TRBV3-2) and TRBJ2-7; 7 bases align to TRBD2. CDR1 LGHDT and CDR2 YNNKEL come from the germline V gene (reference sequence). After removal of 3 bases from V and 2 bases from J, the junction contained 10 bases not matched to a gene. This CDR3 contains 16 residues. This CDR3 is CASSQGLSWEPYEQYF. The CDR3 DNA reads as TGTGCCAGCAGCCAGGGACTAAGCTGGGAGCCCTACGAGCAGTACTTC.

The chain links TRBV7-8 to TRBJ1-1; D ambiguous. The CDR3 is 14 amino acids. V lost 5 bases and J 3 bases, leaving 13 bases between the germline ends. The germline V gene encodes CDR1 SGHVS and CDR2 FQNEAQ. The CDR3 region is CASSERGVDTEAFF. The CDR3 coding sequence is TGTGCCAGCAGCGAAAGAGGTGTAGACACTGAAGCTTTCTTT.

The V call is TRBV6-5, the J call TRBJ1-5; 7 bases map to TRBD1. After removal of 5 bases from V and 3 bases from J, the junction contained 7 bases not matched to a gene. The CDR3 runs 15 residues. Germline V gives CDR1 MNHEY, CDR2 SVGAGI. The CDR3 DNA reads TGTGCCAGCAGTACTCTACAGGGGATCAATCAGCCCCAGCATTTT. Translation gives CASSTLQGINQPQHF.

The rearrangement joins TRBV27 to TRBJ2-7; 9 bases line up with TRBD1. Per the germline V gene, CDR1 is MNHEY and CDR2 is SMNVEV (reference sequence). The CDR3 has 15 residues. The junction had 8 bases not matched to a gene; V was cut back by 5 bases and J by 3 bases. CDR3 DNA: TGTGCCAGCAGTACAGACAGGGGGATTGGCTACGAGCAGTACTTC. It specifies CASSTDRGIGYEQYF.

This clone was counted once. This chain links TRBV7-2 with TRBJ1-1, with D perhaps TRBD1 (6 bases). The CDR3 loop spans 14 amino acids. Deletions cut 3 bases from V and 0 bases from J, with 8 bases between. Germline CDR1 is SGHTA and CDR2 is FQGNSA. The CDR3 reads CASSFGQLNTEAFF. In nucleotides, the CDR3 is TGTGCCAGCAGCTTTGGACAGTTGAACACTGAAGCTTTCTTT.

This sequence joins TRBV2 and TRBJ1-2, with no clear D. V shed 1 base and J shed 3 bases, with 12 bases lying between them. The germline V gene encodes CDR1 SNHLY and CDR2 FYNNEI. This CDR3 comprises 15 residues. CDR3 sequence: CASSEDGEDYYGYTF. The CDR3 region has the DNA TGTGCCAGCAGTGAAGATGGGGAGGATTACTATGGCTACACCTTC.

The rearrangement joins TRBV7-3 to TRBJ2-1, with D uncertain. V was cut by 8 bases and J by 9 bases, with 11 bases left in between. Per germline, CDR1 SGHTA and CDR2 FQGTGA. This CDR3 comprises 11 residues. The CDR3 DNA sequence: TGTGCCAGCGCTAACGGTCGTGAGCAGTTCTTC. Translation gives CASANGREQFF.

For the CDR3, the DNA is TGTGCCAGCAGCTTAGAAGGGGGTAAAGTCCGCCGGGAGCAGTTCTTC. Protein product: CASSLEGGKVRREQFF. The V call is TRBV7-6, the J call TRBJ2-1; tentative D call: TRBD1 (6 bases). V lost 1 base, J lost 10 bases, and 20 bases lay in between. The CDR3 has 16 residues. Germline V gene lookup returns CDR1 SGHVS and CDR2 FNYEAQ.

The chain employs TRBV4-2 and TRBJ1-2; no definite D call. Germline V lookup: CDR1 LGHNA, CDR2 YNFKEQ. CDR3 length: 12 amino acids. Trimming pared 1 base from V and 8 bases from J, leaving 8 bases between. DNA for the CDR3: TGTGCCAGCAGCCAAGCCAGGCACGGCTACACCTTC. This codes for CASSQARHGYTF.

This clone occurred once. The J gene is TRBJ2-7, the V gene TRBV2, with D unclear. The CDR3 length is 14 residues. V was cut by 2 bases and J by 7 bases, with 15 bases left in between. Per germline, CDR1 SNHLY and CDR2 FYNNEI. In nucleotides, the CDR3 is TGTGCCAGCAGTGAAAATAACCATCTGGGGGAGCAGTACTTC. Its translation is CASSENNHLGEQYF. Filled out from reference TRBV2 and TRBJ2-7, the complete variable domain reads EPEVTQTPSHQVTQMGQEVILRCVPISNHLYFYWYRQILGQKVEFLVSFYNNEISEKSEIFDDQFSVERPDGSNFTLKIRSTKLEDSAMYFCASSENNHLGEQYFGPGTRLTVT.

The chain joins TRBV19 to TRBJ1-4, with a tentative D call TRBD1 (6 bases). Germline CDR1 is LNHDA and CDR2 is SQIVND (reference sequence). V shed 9 bases and J shed 8 bases, with 13 bases lying between them. The CDR3 is 12 residues long. CDR3 nucleotides: TGTGCCAGGCAGGGGTTGTGGGAAAAACTGTTTTTT. Translated, it gives CARQGLWEKLFF.

This chain uses TRBV28 with TRBJ2-1; D is possibly TRBD2 (5 bases). V lost 6 bases and J 8 bases, leaving 17 bases between the germline ends. There are 14 residues in the CDR3. Per the germline V gene, CDR1 is MDHEN and CDR2 is SYDVKM. The CDR3 nucleotides read TGTGCCAGCAGCCCATTCCCCGCGGGTTATGAGCAGTTCTTC. As protein: CASSPFPAGYEQFF.

This clone has more than one count but fewer than ten. The chain carries TRBV19 and TRBJ1-1; D not certain. The CDR3 covers 15 residues. Trimming took off 3 bases at V and 4 bases at J, with 15 bases between the two ends. Germline V gene sequence: CDR1 LNHDA, CDR2 SQIVND (reference sequence). The CDR3 region has the DNA TGTGCCAGTAGTATTTTTCAGGCGGGAGTCACTGAAGCTTTCTTT. Encoded protein: CASSIFQAGVTEAFF.

The genes are TRBV7-9 and TRBJ2-7; no reliable D call. Between the trimmed V and J ends, which lost 3 bases and 6 bases, there was a span of 21 bases. CDR1 is SEHNR, CDR2 FQNEAQ, per germline (reference sequence). This CDR3 contains 16 residues. CDR3 sequence reads: CASSFGPGQVVSEQYF. The CDR3, as DNA: TGTGCCAGCAGCTTTGGCCCTGGGCAGGTTGTAAGCGAGCAGTACTTC.

As concerns this clone: A junction boundary mismatches the germline segment, possibly from a read error. The gene calls are TRBV5-5 and TRBJ2-2, with 7 bases that match TRBD2. There are 14 residues in the CDR3. Germline CDR1 and CDR2: SGHKS and YYEKEE (reference sequence). The CDR3 DNA reads as TGTGCCAGCAGTTTGGCGACTAGCCCCGGGGAGCTGTTTTTT. Protein product: CASSLATSPGELFF.

The chain uses TRBV6-6 and TRBJ2-3; the D gene could be TRBD1 or TRBD2 (5 bases each). The CDR3 has 16 amino acids. Germline V gene sequence: CDR1 MNHNY, CDR2 SVGAGI (reference sequence). The V and J ends lost 0 bases and 5 bases respectively, with 15 bases between them. Written as DNA, the CDR3 is TGTGCCAGCAGTTACTCGAGTGGGACGACAAGAGATACGCAGTATTTT. Protein: CASSYSSGTTRDTQYF.

The gene calls are TRBV5-5 and TRBJ2-3; D ambiguous. V shed 0 bases and J shed 3 bases, with 8 bases lying between them. Germline loops: CDR1 SGHKS, CDR2 YYEKEE (reference sequence). CDR3 length: 14 residues. The CDR3 bases are TGTGCCAGCAGCTTGGTGCAGTTGACAGATACGCAGTATTTT. This gives the protein CASSLVQLTDTQYF. The full variable domain, rest sourced from reference TRBV5-5 and TRBJ2-3, is DAGVTQSPTHLIKTRGQQVTLRCSPISGHKSVSWYQQVLGQGPQFIFQYYEKEERGRGNFPDRFSARQFPNYSSELNVNALLLGDSALYLCASSLVQLTDTQYFGPGTRLTVL.

The table lists this clone with a count of one. V and J are TRBV11-3 and TRBJ2-1; 9 nucleotides match TRBD1. Trimming cost V 2 bases and J 9 bases; bases outside gene matches: 5. The germline gives CDR1 SGHNT, CDR2 YENEEA. This CDR3 region has 14 residues. The DNA of the CDR3 is TGTGCCAGCAGCTTAACAGGGGGCTCGGGTGAGCAGTTCTTC. Protein sequence: CASSLTGGSGEQFF. The full variable domain, rest sourced from reference TRBV11-3 and TRBJ2-1, is EAGVVQSPRYKIIEKKQPVAFWCNPISGHNTLYWYLQNLGQGPELLIRYENEEAVDDSQLPKDRFSAERLKGVDSTLKIQPAELGDSAVYLCASSLTGGSGEQFFGPGTRLTVL.

This chain links TRBV5-4 with TRBJ2-1; 10 nucleotides match TRBD2. This CDR3 is 15 amino acids long. The germline gives CDR1 SGHNT, CDR2 YYREEE (reference sequence). V shed 0 bases, J shed 4 bases, and the junction held 1 base outside the gene matches. DNA for the CDR3: TGTGCCAGCAGCTTGGGGACTAGCGGATACAATGAGCAGTTCTTC. Translated: CASSLGTSGYNEQFF.

A single count supports this clone. This chain links TRBV30 with TRBJ2-2; tentative D call: TRBD2 (6 bases). Germline loops: CDR1 GTSNPN, CDR2 SVGIG (reference sequence). The CDR3 extends over 14 amino acids. Trimming stripped 8 bases from V and 7 bases from J, with 20 bases between. Written as DNA, the CDR3 is TGTGCCACAAATAATTGGGGACTTGGCGGGGAGCTGTTTTTT. Protein: CATNNWGLGGELFF.

This chain uses TRBV2 with TRBJ2-4; either TRBD1 or TRBD2 may fit D (5 bases each). V shed 3 bases and J shed 2 bases, with 14 bases lying between them. Germline V CDR1 and CDR2: SNHLY, FYNNEI. The CDR3 totals 16 residues. Here the CDR3 reads CASSDGDVATKNIQYF. In DNA form, the CDR3 reads TGTGCCAGCAGTGACGGGGACGTCGCGACCAAAAACATTCAGTACTTC.

The DNA of the CDR3 is TGTGCCAGCACAATGGCCGGACAGGGAGGGCAGGCAAGCAATCAGCCCCAGCATTTT. Its translation is CASTMAGQGGQASNQPQHF. This chain links TRBV2 with TRBJ1-5; 8 nucleotides agree with TRBD1. CDR3 length: 19 residues. Germline CDR1 SNHLY, CDR2 FYNNEI. The V and J ends lost 7 bases and 1 base, in that order; junction bases with no gene match: 18.

The chain has TRBV7-3 and TRBJ2-2; TRBD1 agrees at 8 bases. Germline CDR1 reads SGHTA; CDR2 reads FQGTGA. This CDR3 has 14 amino acids. V shed 6 bases and J 4 bases; nucleotides not matched to a gene: 4. CDR3 bases: TGTGCCAGCAGTCCGACAGGGGCCACCGGGGAGCTGTTTTTT. It codes for CASSPTGATGELFF.